This T cell receptor beta chain is drawn from a study of OX40 agonist ivuxolimab in advanced cancers. Drawing of blood for sampling happened at baseline, at cycle 4 day 1, and at cycle 7 day 1. The method was immunoSEQ multiplex PCR; TCRdb's version includes in-frame clones alone and lacks a portion of them. The table includes approximately 100,000 clones, 70% to 90% detected once. Sequenced material: CD4+ or CD8+ T cells sorted from blood, taken in a trial of the OX40 agonist ivuxolimab. This sequence originates from an adult with an advanced solid tumor such as melanoma, head and neck, liver or kidney cancer.

The CDR3 region has the DNA TGCGCCAGCAGAATACGGGAAAAGGGCAATCAGCCCCAGCATTTT. As protein: CASRIREKGNQPQHF. The V and J genes are TRBV5-1 and TRBJ1-5; unclear D gene. The V gene's germline CDR1 is SGHRS and CDR2 YFSETQ. The length of the CDR3 is 15 residues. Trimming took 5 bases from V and 2 from J, leaving 14 bases between them.